This TCR beta chain originates from a study of beta chain features in type 1 diabetes. Study-level background: On cell yields, gender and age, patients and healthy donors were similar.

CDR3 length: 14 residues. Germline values: CDR1 SGHTA, CDR2 FQGNSA. The ends lost 5 bases at V and 4 bases at J; junction bases unmatched: 5. This clone was seen a handful of times. Of the isolated RNA, all was reverse transcribed, and so the sequenced material was expressed TCRB transcripts. Assay used: immunoSEQ multiplex PCR; TCRdb lists only in-frame clones, some missing. The data show under 400,000 clones, over 9.5% seen once. Only one heparinised blood draw was taken per donor, and its volume averaged about 120 mL. The TCR was taken from a young man in good health. V gene TRBV7-2 combines with J gene TRBJ1-2; TRBD1 matches 9 bases. Sequencing input: naive CD4+ T cells from blood. The chain's CDR3 is CASSPRTGAYGYTF. The CDR3 DNA follows: TGTGCCAGCAGCCCTCGGACAGGGGCCTATGGCTACACCTTC.